This TCR beta chain was retrieved from a study of cytomegalovirus exposure and HLA in healthy donors. Study at large: The Caucasian-associated ancestry cluster held 65% to 90% of a few hundred genotyped donors.

This clone was recorded a few times. Its cognate antigen is unknown. General study points: An Asian-associated ancestry cluster reportedly showed fewer N-insertions than the approximately 670-donor mean in a later analysis. Within an earlier analysis, most TCR beta V segments proved productive either about 87% or about 30% of the time. It was likely that a cluster of highly shared sequence variants was a sequencing artifact.

Per the germline V gene, CDR1 is ENHRY and CDR2 is SYGVKD. The length of the CDR3 is 13 residues. J gave up 10 bases and V 7 bases, and 11 bases lay outside the gene matches. Amplification used 60 Vbeta primers and 13 Jbeta primers. The protocol was immunoSEQ multiplex PCR, while the TCRdb copy is restricted to in-frame clones and leaves out a portion. This table holds more than 200,000 clones, around 64% found once. The sample comprised PBMCs. The chain recombines TRBV10-3 with TRBJ1-1; 8 bases are a match to TRBD1. The receptor's source is a middle-aged man in good health and CMV-seropositive. Here the CDR3 reads CAITGDRGGTAFF. CDR3 in DNA: TGTGCCATCACGGGAGACAGGGGAGGTACAGCTTTCTTT.